This paragraph reports one T cell receptor beta chain. The antigen remains undetermined. Stimulus-free culture yielded autoproliferating CFSE-dim and non-proliferating CFSE-high T cells, each sequenced separately. Replicate wells were pooled after roughly 7 days of stimulus-free culture of approximately 50 million CFSE-labeled PBMCs. The CDR3 is 16 residues long. Trimming removed 5 bases from V and 2 bases from J; junction bases left unmatched: 12. Per the germline V gene, CDR1 is MDHEN and CDR2 is SYDVKM. These data belong to a study of memory B cells and T cells in multiple sclerosis. Produced via immunoSEQ multiplex PCR; TCRdb's table is partial and in-frame only. Here the sample spans roughly 30,000 clones, about 82% being singletons.

Sequenced: PBMCs from blood kept in culture. This clonotype originated in a human donor with multiple sclerosis. This rearrangement joins TRBV28 to TRBJ2-7; TRBD1 agrees at 7 bases. The CDR3 spells CASSLPDRVLAYEQYF. The CDR3 region has the DNA TGTGCCAGCAGTCTACCCGACAGGGTGCTCGCCTACGAGCAGTACTTC.